The 8 T cell receptor beta chains below all came from one sample that was sequenced in a study of a mutant IDH1 vaccine in newly diagnosed glioma. Method: immunoSEQ multiplex PCR; TCRdb's copy keeps in-frame clones and lacks some. The sample lists tens of thousands of clones, about 80% occurring once. As to time point: baseline, week 1 (first vaccination visit). The sample's treatment: pre-vaccination baseline after standard-of-care therapy. The specimen was PBMCs, collected from a glioma patient treated with radiotherapy, temozolomide or both. The source of these receptors is a woman in her forties or fifties with glioma.

This clone was counted only a few times. Here the CDR3 reads CASFRRDYGYTF. The CDR3 DNA is TGTGCCAGCTTTCGCCGGGACTATGGCTACACCTTC. This sequence joins TRBV9 and TRBJ1-2; no clear D. Between the trimmed V and J ends, which lost 7 bases and 3 bases, there was a span of 10 bases. CDR3 length: 12 amino acids. The V gene's germline CDR1 is SGDLS and CDR2 YYNGEE.

The chain has TRBV4-1 and TRBJ2-7, with 8 positions matching TRBD2. CDR1 is MGHRA, CDR2 YSYEKL, per germline. V lost 5 bases, J lost 2 bases, and 8 bases stayed unmatched. The CDR3 is made up of 15 amino acids. The CDR3 DNA follows: TGCGCCAGCAGCAGGGATCGGGGGGGAACCTACGAGCAGTACTTC. Residues: CASSRDRGGTYEQYF.

The CDR3 sequence: CAWNRQGTDTQYF. The CDR3 DNA is TGTGCCTGGAATAGACAGGGAACAGATACGCAGTATTTT. J is TRBJ2-3 and V is TRBV30, with TRBD1 matching 7 bases. V was clipped by 4 bases and J by 3 bases; unmatched bases: 4. The CDR3 loop spans 13 amino acids. Germline V CDR1 and CDR2: GTSNPN, SVGIG (reference sequence).

This chain links TRBV6-5 with TRBJ2-3; a possible D gene is TRBD2 (7 bases). Trimming removed 5 bases at V and 2 bases at J, with 14 bases between. The CDR3 is made up of 15 amino acids. From germline, CDR1 is MNHEY and CDR2 SVGAGI. CDR3: CASSRGGVPTDTQYF. CDR3 DNA: TGTGCCAGCAGTCGAGGGGGGGTCCCCACAGATACGCAGTATTTT.

With regard to this clone: Sequence at one end of the junction differs from germline and may be a read error. The chain links TRBV6-1 to TRBJ1-3; possible D gene TRBD1, 6 bases. Germline V gene data show CDR1 as MNHNS and CDR2 as SASEGT. This CDR3 spans 11 amino acids. The CDR3 DNA is TGTGCCAGCAGTGAAGCAGCCGGGACACATTTT. Protein product: CASSEAAGTHF.

The J gene is TRBJ1-6, the V gene TRBV9; no clear D gene. This CDR3 contains 15 residues. Trimming removed 0 bases at V and 6 bases at J, with 10 bases between. Germline CDR1 and CDR2: SGDLS and YYNGEE. CDR3 residues: CASSVEPFTNSPLHF. CDR3 nucleotides: TGTGCCAGCAGCGTAGAACCGTTTACTAATTCACCCCTCCACTTT.

The rearrangement uses TRBV11-2 and TRBJ2-7; D is possibly TRBD1 (5 bases). The germline V gene encodes CDR1 SGHAT and CDR2 FQNNGV. V lost 3 bases to trimming and J lost 2 bases, with 20 bases between them. This CDR3 comprises 17 residues. The CDR3 DNA reads TGTGCCAGCAGCTTCCCACGACAGACTTCCTCCCCCTACGAGCAGTACTTC. This sequence encodes CASSFPRQTSSPYEQYF.

The rearrangement joins TRBV2 to TRBJ2-4; either TRBD1 or TRBD2 may supply D (5 bases each). The V end lost 7 bases, the J end lost 9 bases, and 10 bases lay between the germline ends. Germline-derived CDR1 and CDR2 are SNHLY and FYNNEI. The CDR3 runs to 11 residues. CDR3 DNA: TGTGCCAGCAAGGGGACCGGCATTCAGTACTTC. Its protein is CASKGTGIQYF.